A selection of T cell receptor beta chains follows, all from one sample in a study of tumor and adjacent non-tumor tissue in lung cancer. TCRdb processed the multiplex PCR reads anew with MiXCR; each CDR3 protein has one entry. Among approximately 100,000 distinct CDR3 sequences listed, over 55% were seen once. Sequencing used distant non-tumor lung tissue. The receptors derive from a man aged 25 to 40 with non-small cell lung cancer. The CDR3 runs from the conserved cysteine through the conserved F or W.

j_call	v_call	cdr3_aa
TRBJ2-2	TRBV6-4	CASSDSTSGSTGELFF
TRBJ1-5	TRBV6-5	CASSYTGINQPQHF
TRBJ2-5	TRBV4-2	CASSQAGYSGYQETQYF
TRBJ1-2	TRBV20-1	CSAYAVSCPNYDYTF
TRBJ2-5	TRBV12-3/TRBV12-4	CAGTGRETHYF
TRBJ2-3	TRBV4-2	CASSRTSAGEGLTYTQYF
TRBJ2-7	TRBV20-1	CSAPGGSLYEQYF
TRBJ2-7	TRBV11-1	CVSGLGGTTYEQYF
TRBJ2-7	TRBV11-2	CASSPGQGLYEQYF
TRBJ2-5	TRBV20-1	CSARPQETQYF
TRBJ1-1	TRBV4-2	CARSPHLNTEAFF
TRBJ2-7	TRBV30	CAWSVSQANEQCF
TRBJ2-4	TRBV10-3	CASSERGAVQAPKNIQYF
TRBJ1-1	TRBV11-2	CASSTQASTEASF
TRBJ2-7	TRBV20-1	CSASSTGRDERYF
TRBJ1-1	TRBV18	CASSPGLTELDAEAFF
TRBJ2-7	TRBV11-2	CASSLDYSYEQNF
TRBJ2-7	TRBV12-3/TRBV12-4	CASSWTGGTYEQYF
TRBJ2-2	TRBV11-1	CSSSFTGTGTGELFF
TRBJ2-7	TRBV20-1	CSAGDRGGRVYEQYF
TRBJ1-5	TRBV24-1	CATSDSRQNQHQHF
TRBJ1-1	TRBV6-5	CASSYSDSQRAFF
TRBJ2-5	TRBV12-3/TRBV12-4	CASGRSSGETQYF
TRBJ2-3	TRBV5-1	CASSTIADRSTDTQYF
TRBJ2-7	TRBV11-2	CASRPGHGSYEQYF
TRBJ2-7	TRBV20-1	CSTRTWAYEQYF
TRBJ1-1	TRBV6-5	CASSYFGGHNDAFF
TRBJ2-7	TRBV11-2	CARSQDGQGIDEQYF
TRBJ2-7	TRBV20-1	CSALDMAEQYF
TRBJ2-7	TRBV12-3/TRBV12-4	CASNRGTSGKITYEQYF
TRBJ2-2	TRBV18	CASSPQNTGELFF
TRBJ2-7	TRBV11-2	CASSRSGRLAVEQYF
TRBJ1-5	TRBV12-3/TRBV12-4	CASSLSPTGPQHF
TRBJ2-7	TRBV29-1	CSADGVTGKGYEQHF
TRBJ2-3	TRBV20-1	CSAEGGPVLDTQYF
TRBJ1-5	TRBV20-1	CSVRDRGGYSQPQHF
TRBJ2-1	TRBV28	CASRGTFEQFF
TRBJ2-5	TRBV24-1	CATSDRGQARVQYF
TRBJ2-5	TRBV19	CASSPEAEETQYF